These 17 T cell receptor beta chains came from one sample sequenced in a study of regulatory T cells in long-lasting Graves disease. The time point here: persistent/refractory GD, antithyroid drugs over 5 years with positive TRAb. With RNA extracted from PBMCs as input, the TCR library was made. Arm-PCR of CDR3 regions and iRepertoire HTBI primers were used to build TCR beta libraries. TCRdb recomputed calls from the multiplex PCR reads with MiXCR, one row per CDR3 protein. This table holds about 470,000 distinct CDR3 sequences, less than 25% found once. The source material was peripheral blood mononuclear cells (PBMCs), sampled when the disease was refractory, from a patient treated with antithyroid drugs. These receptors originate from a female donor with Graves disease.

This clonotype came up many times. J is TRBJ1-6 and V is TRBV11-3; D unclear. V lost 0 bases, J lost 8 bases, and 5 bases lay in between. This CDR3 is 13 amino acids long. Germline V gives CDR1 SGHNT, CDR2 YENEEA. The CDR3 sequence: CASSLDLYSPLHF. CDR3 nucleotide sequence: TGTGCCAGCAGCTTAGACCTATATTCACCCCTCCACTTT.

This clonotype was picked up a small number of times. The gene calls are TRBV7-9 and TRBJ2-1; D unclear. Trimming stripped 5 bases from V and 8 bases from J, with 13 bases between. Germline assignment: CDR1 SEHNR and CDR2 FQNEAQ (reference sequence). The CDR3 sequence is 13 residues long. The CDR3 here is CASSGMGFDEQFF. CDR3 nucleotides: TGTGCCAGCAGCGGAATGGGTTTCGATGAGCAGTTCTTC. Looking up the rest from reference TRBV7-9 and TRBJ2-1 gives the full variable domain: DTGVSQNPRHKITKRGQNVTFRCDPISEHNRLYWYRQTLGQGPEFLTYFQNEAQLEKSRLLSDRFSAERPKGSFSTLEIQRTEQGDSAMYLCASSGMGFDEQFFGPGTRLTVL.

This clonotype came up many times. The CDR3 DNA follows: TGTGCCAGCAGCTTAGATCTCCCTCCCTCCTACGAGCAGTACTTC. As protein: CASSLDLPPSYEQYF. V usage is TRBV11-2 and J usage is TRBJ2-7; D is unresolved. Per germline, CDR1 SGHAT and CDR2 FQNNGV. This CDR3 has 15 amino acids. The V and J ends lost 0 bases and 0 bases respectively, with 9 bases between them.

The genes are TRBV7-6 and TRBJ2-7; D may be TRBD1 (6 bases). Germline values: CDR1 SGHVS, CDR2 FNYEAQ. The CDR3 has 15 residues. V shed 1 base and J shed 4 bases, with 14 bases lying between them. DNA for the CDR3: TGTGCCAGCAGCTTAGGATCAGGACAGCAGTACGAGCAGTACTTC. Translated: CASSLGSGQQYEQYF.

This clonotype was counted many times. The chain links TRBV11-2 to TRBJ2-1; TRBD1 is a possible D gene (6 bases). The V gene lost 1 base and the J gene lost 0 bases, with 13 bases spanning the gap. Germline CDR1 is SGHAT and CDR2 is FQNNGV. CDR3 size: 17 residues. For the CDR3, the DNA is TGTGCCAGCAGCTTAGGAACAGCGACAGGCTCCTACAATGAGCAGTTCTTC. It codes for CASSLGTATGSYNEQFF.

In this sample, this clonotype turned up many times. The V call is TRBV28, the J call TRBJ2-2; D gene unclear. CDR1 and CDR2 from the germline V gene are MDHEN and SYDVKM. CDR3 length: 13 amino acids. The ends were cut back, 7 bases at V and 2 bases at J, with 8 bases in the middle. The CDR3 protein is CASIDINTGELFF. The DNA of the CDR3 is TGTGCCAGCATTGATATAAACACCGGGGAGCTGTTTTTT.

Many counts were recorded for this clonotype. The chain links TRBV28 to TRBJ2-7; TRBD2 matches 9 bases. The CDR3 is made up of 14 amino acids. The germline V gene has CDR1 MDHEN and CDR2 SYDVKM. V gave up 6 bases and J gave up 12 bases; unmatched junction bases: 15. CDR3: CASRTQGLLGLAYF. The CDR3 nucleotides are TGTGCCAGCAGAACGCAGGGGCTTTTGGGACTAGCGTACTTC.

The CDR3: CASVGTSLYNEQFF. In DNA, the CDR3 is TGTGCCAGCGTTGGGACTAGCCTATACAATGAGCAGTTCTTC. The chain recombines TRBV28 with TRBJ2-1; 9 bases match TRBD2. The germline V gene has CDR1 MDHEN and CDR2 SYDVKM. The J segment lost 4 bases and the V segment lost 8 bases, leaving 6 bases of the junction unmatched. The CDR3 has 14 amino acids.

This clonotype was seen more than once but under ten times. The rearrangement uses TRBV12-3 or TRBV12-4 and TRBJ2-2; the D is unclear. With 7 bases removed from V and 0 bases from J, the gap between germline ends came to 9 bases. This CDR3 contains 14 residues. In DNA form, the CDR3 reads TGTGCCAGCATGGGCGACCCGAACACCGGGGAGCTGTTTTTT. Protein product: CASMGDPNTGELFF.

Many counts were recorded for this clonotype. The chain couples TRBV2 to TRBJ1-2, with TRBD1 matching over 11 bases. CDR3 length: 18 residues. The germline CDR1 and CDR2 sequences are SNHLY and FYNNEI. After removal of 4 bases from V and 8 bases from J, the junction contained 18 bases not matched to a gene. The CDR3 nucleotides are TGTGCCAGCAGTGCCCTCCGTCGGACAGGGGGCGCGAGCGGGGGCTACACCTTC. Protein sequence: CASSALRRTGGASGGYTF.

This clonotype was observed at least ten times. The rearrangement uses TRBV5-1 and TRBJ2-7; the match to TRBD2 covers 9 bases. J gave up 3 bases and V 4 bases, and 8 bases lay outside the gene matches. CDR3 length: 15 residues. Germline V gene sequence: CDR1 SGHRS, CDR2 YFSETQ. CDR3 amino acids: CASSPTTSGLYEQYF. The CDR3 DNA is TGCGCCAGCAGCCCAACGACTAGCGGCCTCTACGAGCAGTACTTC.

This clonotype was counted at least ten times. In DNA, the CDR3 is TGCAGTGCTAGGGTGGCGGGAACTACGAACACCGGGGAGCTGTTTTTT. It yields the protein CSARVAGTTNTGELFF. The rearrangement links TRBV20-1 to TRBJ2-2, with D tentatively TRBD2 (6 bases). Germline values: CDR1 DFQATT, CDR2 SNEGSKA (reference sequence). Trimming cost V 3 bases and J 0 bases, with 14 bases left between them. The length of the CDR3 is 16 residues.

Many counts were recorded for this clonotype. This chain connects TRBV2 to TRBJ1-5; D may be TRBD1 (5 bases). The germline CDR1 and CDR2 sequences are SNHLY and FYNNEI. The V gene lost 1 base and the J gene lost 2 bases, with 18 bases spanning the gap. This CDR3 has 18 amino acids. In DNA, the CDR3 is TGTGCCAGCAGTGAAGGGGGGGGAATAATTGCACGCAATCAGCCCCAGCATTTT. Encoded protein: CASSEGGGIIARNQPQHF.

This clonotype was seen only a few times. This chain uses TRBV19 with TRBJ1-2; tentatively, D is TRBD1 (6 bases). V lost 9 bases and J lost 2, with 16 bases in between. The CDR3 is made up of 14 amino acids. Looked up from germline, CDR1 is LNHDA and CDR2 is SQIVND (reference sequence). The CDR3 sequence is CASASSDRNYGYTF. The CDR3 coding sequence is TGTGCCAGCGCATCCTCGGACAGAAACTATGGCTACACCTTC.

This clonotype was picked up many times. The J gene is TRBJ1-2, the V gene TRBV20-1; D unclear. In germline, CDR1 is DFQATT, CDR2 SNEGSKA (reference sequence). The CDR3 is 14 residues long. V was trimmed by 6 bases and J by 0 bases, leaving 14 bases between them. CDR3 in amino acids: CSAAVGSSNYGYTF. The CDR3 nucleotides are TGCAGTGCCGCCGTCGGGAGCTCTAACTATGGCTACACCTTC.

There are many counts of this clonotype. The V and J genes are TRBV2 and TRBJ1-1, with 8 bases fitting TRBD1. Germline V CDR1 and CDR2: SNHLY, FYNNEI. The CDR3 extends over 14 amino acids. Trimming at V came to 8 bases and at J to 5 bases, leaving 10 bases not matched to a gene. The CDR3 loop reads CASGPRGPSTEAFF. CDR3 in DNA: TGTGCCAGCGGACCCAGGGGGCCGAGTACTGAAGCTTTCTTT. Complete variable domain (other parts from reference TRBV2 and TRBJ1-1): EPEVTQTPSHQVTQMGQEVILRCVPISNHLYFYWYRQILGQKVEFLVSFYNNEISEKSEIFDDQFSVERPDGSNFTLKIRSTKLEDSAMYFCASGPRGPSTEAFFGQGTRLTVV.

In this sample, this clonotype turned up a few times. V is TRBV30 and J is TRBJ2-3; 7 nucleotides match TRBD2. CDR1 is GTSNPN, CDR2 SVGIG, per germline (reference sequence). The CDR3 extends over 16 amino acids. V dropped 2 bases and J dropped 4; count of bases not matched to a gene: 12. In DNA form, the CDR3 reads TGTGCCTGGAGTTCTGCCCGGACTAGTCTTCCAGATACGCAGTATTTT. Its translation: CAWSSARTSLPDTQYF.